This entry concerns a single TCR beta chain. Per the original data handling: Amplification of reference gene primers was used by the study to estimate nucleated cell counts. The table came from immunoSEQ multiplex PCR; TCRdb's copy has only in-frame clones and leaves some out. For V, J and clone size, that table is used; D and trimming come from the DNA. The sample lists about 180,000 clones, more than 65% occurring once. Germline V lookup: CDR1 SQVTM, CDR2 ANQGSEA. The CDR3 contains 13 residues. V shed 3 bases and J shed 1 base, with 9 bases lying between them. Participants came from fewer than 25 US areas, aged about 18 to 95 years. This sample was taken from a study of blood T cell repertoires in COVID-19. As for the study in general: Sources were T cells, B-cell-depleted T cells, or PBMCs; the material itself was cDNA or gDNA.

Material for sequencing was PBMCs or T cells enriched from blood (not recorded which). The receptor comes from a man aged 45 to 65 who had recovered from COVID-19. The genes are TRBV29-1 and TRBJ1-1, with D possibly TRBD1 on 6 matching bases. CDR3 sequence (DNA): TGCAGCGTTGATAACAGGGCGAACACTGAAGCTTTCTTT. Its protein product is CSVDNRANTEAFF.